The T cell receptor beta chain under discussion was sequenced for a study of blood T cell repertoires in COVID-19. Study context: T cells, B-cell-depleted T cells, or PBMCs provided the cDNA or gDNA that served as material.

V dropped 11 bases and J dropped 3 bases, with 16 bases sitting between them. This CDR3 contains 13 residues. The germline V gene encodes CDR1 MNHEY and CDR2 SMNVEV (reference sequence). TCRdb keeps only in-frame clones here, not all; method: immunoSEQ multiplex PCR. The table shows 200,000 to 250,000 clones, with 70% to 90% occurring only once. Material: peripheral blood. The receptor was derived from a man aged 18-30 years with active or convalescent COVID-19. The rearrangement links TRBV27 to TRBJ2-5; maybe TRBD2 (6 bases). CDR3 DNA: TGTGCCCCCATAAGCGGGCGTAAAGAGACCCAGTACTTC. It is translated as CAPISGRKETQYF.